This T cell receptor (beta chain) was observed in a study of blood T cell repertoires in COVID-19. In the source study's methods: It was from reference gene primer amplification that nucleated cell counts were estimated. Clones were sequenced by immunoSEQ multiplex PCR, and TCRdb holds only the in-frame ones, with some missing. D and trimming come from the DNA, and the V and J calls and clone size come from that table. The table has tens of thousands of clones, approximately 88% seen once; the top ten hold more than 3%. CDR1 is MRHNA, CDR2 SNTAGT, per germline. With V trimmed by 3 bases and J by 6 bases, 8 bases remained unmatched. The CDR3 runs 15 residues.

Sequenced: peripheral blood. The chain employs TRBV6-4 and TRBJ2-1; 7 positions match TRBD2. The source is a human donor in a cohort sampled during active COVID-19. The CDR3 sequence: CASSDFGRGFNEQFF. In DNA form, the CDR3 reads TGTGCCAGCAGTGATTTTGGGCGGGGGTTCAATGAGCAGTTCTTC.